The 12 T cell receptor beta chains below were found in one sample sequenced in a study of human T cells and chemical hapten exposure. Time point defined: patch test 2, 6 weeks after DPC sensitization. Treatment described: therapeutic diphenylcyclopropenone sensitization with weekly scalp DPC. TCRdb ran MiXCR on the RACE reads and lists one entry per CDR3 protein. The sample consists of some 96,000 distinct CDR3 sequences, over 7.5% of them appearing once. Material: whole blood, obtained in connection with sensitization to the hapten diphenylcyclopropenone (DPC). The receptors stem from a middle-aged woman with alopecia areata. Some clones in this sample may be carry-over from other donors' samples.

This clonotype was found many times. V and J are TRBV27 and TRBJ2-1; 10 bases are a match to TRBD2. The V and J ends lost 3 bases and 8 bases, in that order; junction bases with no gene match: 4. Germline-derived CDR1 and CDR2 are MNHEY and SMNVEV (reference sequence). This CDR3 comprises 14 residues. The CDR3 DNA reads TGTGCCAGCAGTTTCTCAACTAGCGGGGATGAGCAGTTCTTC. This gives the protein CASSFSTSGDEQFF.

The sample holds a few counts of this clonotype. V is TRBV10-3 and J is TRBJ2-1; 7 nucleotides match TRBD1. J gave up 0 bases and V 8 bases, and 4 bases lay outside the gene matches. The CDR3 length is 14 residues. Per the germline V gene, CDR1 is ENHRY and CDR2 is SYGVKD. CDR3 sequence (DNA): TGTGCCATCGGGGGACAGAGCTCCTACAATGAGCAGTTCTTC. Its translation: CAIGGQSSYNEQFF.

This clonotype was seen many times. The CDR3 protein is CASSIDQGQPQHF. CDR3 coding DNA: TGTGCCAGCAGTATTGACCAGGGTCAGCCCCAGCATTTT. V usage is TRBV12-3 or TRBV12-4 and J usage is TRBJ1-5; possibly TRBD1 for D (5 bases). This CDR3 is 13 amino acids long. Between the trimmed V and J ends, which lost 5 bases and 6 bases, there was a span of 11 bases.

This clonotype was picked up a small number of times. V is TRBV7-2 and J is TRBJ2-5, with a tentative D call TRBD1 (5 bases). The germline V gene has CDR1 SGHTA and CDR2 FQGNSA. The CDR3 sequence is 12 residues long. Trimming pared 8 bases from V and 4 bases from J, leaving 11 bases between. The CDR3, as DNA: TGTGCCAGCGCCCAGGGAAGAGAGACCCAGTACTTC. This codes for CASAQGRETQYF.

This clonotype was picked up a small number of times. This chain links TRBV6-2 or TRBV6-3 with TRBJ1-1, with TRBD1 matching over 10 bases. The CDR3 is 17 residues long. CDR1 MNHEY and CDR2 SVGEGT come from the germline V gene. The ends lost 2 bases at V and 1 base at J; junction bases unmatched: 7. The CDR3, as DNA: TGTGCCAGCAGTTACCCCGACAGGGGGCATTCGAACACTGAAGCTTTCTTT. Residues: CASSYPDRGHSNTEAFF.

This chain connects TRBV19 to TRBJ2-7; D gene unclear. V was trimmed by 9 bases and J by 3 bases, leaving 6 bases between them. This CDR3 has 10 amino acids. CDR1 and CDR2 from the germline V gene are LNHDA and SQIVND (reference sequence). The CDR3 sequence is CASGDYEQYF. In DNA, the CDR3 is TGTGCCAGCGGAGACTACGAGCAGTACTTC.

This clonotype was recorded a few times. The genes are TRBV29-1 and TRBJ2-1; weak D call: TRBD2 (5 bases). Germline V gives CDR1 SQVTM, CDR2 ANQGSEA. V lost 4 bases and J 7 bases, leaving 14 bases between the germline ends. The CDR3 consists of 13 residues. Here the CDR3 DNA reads TGCAGCGTTGCGGTCTCTCGACTAAATGAGCAGTTCTTC. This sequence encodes CSVAVSRLNEQFF.

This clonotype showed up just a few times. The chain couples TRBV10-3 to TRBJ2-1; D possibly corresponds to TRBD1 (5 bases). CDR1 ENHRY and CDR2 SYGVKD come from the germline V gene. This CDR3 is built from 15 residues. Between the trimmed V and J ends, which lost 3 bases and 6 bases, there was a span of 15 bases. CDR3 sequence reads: CAISDPTEAGNEQFF. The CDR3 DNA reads TGTGCCATCAGTGATCCGACAGAGGCCGGCAATGAGCAGTTCTTC.

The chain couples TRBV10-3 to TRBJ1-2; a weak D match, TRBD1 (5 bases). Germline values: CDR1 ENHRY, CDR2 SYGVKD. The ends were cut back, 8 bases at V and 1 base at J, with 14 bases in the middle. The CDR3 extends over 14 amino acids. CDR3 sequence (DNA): TGTGCCATCGGGGGAACAGAATATAACTATGGCTACACCTTC. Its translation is CAIGGTEYNYGYTF.

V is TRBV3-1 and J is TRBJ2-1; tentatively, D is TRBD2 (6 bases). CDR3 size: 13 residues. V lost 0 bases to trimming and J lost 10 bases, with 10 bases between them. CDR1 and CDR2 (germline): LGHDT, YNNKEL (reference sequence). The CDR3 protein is CASSQDGGAEQFF. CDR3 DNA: TGTGCCAGCAGCCAAGACGGGGGAGCCGAGCAGTTCTTC.

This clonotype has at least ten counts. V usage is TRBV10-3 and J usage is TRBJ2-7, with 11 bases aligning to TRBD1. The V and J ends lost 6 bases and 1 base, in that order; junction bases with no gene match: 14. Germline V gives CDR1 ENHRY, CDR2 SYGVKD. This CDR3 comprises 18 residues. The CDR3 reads CAISRTGGFWATSYEQYF. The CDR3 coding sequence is TGTGCCATCAGCAGGACAGGGGGCTTTTGGGCAACTTCCTACGAGCAGTACTTC.

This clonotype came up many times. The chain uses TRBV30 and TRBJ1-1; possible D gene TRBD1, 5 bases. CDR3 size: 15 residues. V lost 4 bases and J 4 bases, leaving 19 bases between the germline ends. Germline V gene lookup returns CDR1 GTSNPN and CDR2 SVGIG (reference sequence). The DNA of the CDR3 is TGTGCCTGGACCGACTTACTGGGGGGGATCACTGAAGCTTTCTTT. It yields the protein CAWTDLLGGITEAFF.